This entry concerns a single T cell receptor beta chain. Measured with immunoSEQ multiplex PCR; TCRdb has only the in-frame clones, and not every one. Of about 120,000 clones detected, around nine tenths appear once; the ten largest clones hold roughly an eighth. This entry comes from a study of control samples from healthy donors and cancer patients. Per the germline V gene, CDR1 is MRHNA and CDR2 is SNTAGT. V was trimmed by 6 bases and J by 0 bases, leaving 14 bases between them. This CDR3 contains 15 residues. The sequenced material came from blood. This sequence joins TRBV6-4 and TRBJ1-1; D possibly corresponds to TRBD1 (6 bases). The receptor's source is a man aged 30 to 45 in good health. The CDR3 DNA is TGTGCCAGCAGCCACTATGGGGGCATGAACACTGAAGCTTTCTTT. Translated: CASSHYGGMNTEAFF.